This TCR beta chain comes out of a study of cytomegalovirus exposure and HLA in healthy donors. Overall study: Earlier, 100 million to 120 million unique TCR beta sequences were recovered from around 180 million T cells by an analysis.

General study findings and limits: While the bulk of TCR sequences proved rare, some public TCRs turned up in many donors. Prediction of most subjects' HLA-A and HLA-B alleles by TCR beta sequences was reportedly accurate. Later on, an analysis found that several of the most significant clusters appeared to be linked to common viral pathogens, which included parvovirus B19.

A word on this clone: What it recognizes is unknown.

Germline V lookup: CDR1 MNHEY, CDR2 SMNVEV (reference sequence). V trimming: 5 bases; J trimming: 3 bases; junction bases outside the gene matches: 6. This CDR3 comprises 15 residues. Primers included in the PCR were 60 Vbeta and 13 Jbeta primers. The method was immunoSEQ multiplex PCR; TCRdb's version includes in-frame clones alone and lacks a portion of them. The sample holds 95,000 to 150,000 clones; 75% to 90% are singletons and the top ten take 2% to 2.5%. The material sequenced was PBMCs. The source of this sequence is a young man in good health and CMV-seronegative. The chain employs TRBV27 and TRBJ2-2; 7 positions match TRBD2. The CDR3 loop is CASSRTSSYTGELFF. The CDR3 bases are TGTGCCAGCAGTCGGACTAGTTCGTACACCGGGGAGCTGTTTTTT.